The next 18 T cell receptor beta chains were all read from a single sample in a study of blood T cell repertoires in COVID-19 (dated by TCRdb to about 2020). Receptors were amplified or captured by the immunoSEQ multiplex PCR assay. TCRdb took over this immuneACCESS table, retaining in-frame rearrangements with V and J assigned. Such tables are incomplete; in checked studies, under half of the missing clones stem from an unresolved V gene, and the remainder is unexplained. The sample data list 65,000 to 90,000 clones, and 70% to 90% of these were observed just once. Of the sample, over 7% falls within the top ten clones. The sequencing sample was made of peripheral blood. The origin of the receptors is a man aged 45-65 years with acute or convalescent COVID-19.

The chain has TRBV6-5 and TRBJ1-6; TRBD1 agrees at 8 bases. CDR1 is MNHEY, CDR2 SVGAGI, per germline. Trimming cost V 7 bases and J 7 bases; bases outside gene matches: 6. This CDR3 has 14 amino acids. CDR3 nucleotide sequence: TGTGCCAGCAAAGGGACAGGCCGAAATTCACCCCTCCACTTT. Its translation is CASKGTGRNSPLHF.

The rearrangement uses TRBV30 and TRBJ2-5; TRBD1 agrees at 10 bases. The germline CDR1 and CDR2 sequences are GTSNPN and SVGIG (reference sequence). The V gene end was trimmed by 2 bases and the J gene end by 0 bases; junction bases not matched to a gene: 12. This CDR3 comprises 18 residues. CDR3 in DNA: TGTGCCTGGAGTCCGGGACAGGGGCCATATTTGTACCAAGAGACCCAGTACTTC. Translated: CAWSPGQGPYLYQETQYF.

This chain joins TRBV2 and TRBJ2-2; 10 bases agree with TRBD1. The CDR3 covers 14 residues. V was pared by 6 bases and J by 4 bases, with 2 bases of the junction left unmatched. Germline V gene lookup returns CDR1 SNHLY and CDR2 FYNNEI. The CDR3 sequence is CASSRDRGTGELFF. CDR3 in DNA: TGTGCCAGCAGCAGGGACAGGGGCACCGGGGAGCTGTTTTTT.

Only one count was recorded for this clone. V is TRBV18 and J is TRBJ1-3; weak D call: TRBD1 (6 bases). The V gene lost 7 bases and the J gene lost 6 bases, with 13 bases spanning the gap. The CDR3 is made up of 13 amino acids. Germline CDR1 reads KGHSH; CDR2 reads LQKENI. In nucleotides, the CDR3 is TGTGCCAGCTTGACGGGGGGCGAAAACACCATATATTTT. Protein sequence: CASLTGGENTIYF.

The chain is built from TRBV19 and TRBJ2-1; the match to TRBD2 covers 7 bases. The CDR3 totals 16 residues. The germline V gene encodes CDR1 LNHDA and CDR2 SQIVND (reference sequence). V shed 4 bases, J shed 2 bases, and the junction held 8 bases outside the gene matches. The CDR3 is CASSSSGPTPYNEQFF. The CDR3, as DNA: TGTGCCAGTAGTAGTAGCGGGCCAACCCCCTACAATGAGCAGTTCTTC. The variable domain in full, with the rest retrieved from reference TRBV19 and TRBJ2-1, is DGGITQSPKYLFRKEGQNVTLSCEQNLNHDAMYWYRQDPGQGLRLIYYSQIVNDFQKGDIAEGYSVSREKKESFPLTVTSAQKNPTAFYLCASSSSGPTPYNEQFFGPGTRLTVL.

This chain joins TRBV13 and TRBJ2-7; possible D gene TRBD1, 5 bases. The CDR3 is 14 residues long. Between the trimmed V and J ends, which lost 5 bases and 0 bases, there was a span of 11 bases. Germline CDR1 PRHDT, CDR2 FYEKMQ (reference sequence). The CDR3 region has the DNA TGTGCCAGCAGCGGTTCGGACAACTCCTACGAGCAGTACGTC. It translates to CASSGSDNSYEQYV.

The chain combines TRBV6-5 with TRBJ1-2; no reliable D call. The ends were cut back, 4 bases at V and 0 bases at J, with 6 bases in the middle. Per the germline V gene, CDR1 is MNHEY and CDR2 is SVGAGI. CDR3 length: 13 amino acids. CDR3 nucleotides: TGTGCCAGCAGTTCCGGAGCTAACTATGGCTACACCTTC. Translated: CASSSGANYGYTF.

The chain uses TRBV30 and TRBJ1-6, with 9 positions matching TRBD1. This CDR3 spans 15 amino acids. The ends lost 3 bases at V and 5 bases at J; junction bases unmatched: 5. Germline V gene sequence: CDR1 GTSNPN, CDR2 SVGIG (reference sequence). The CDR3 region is CAWSSGQGNNSPLHF. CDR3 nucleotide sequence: TGTGCCTGGAGCTCCGGACAGGGGAATAATTCACCCCTCCACTTT. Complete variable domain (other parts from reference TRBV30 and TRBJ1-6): SQTIHQWPATLVQPVGSPLSLECTVEGTSNPNLYWYRQAAGRGLQLLFYSVGIGQISSEVPQNLSASRPQDRQFILSSKKLLLSDSGFYLCAWSSGQGNNSPLHFGNGTRLTVT.

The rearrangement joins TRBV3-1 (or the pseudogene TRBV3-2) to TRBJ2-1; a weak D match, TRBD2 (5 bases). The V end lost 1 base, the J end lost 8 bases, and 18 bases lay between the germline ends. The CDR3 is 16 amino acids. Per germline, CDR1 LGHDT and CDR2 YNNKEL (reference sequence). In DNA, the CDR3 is TGTGCCAGCAGCCAAGTGGGCGGGTGGCGGAAGTATGAGCAGTTCTTC. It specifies CASSQVGGWRKYEQFF.

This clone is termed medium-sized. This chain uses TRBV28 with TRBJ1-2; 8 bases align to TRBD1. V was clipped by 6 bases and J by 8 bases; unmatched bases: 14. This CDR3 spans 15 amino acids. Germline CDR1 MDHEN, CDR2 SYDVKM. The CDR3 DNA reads TGTGCCAGCAGCCCTCCCACCGACAGGGGTAAAGGCTACACCTTC. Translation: CASSPPTDRGKGYTF.

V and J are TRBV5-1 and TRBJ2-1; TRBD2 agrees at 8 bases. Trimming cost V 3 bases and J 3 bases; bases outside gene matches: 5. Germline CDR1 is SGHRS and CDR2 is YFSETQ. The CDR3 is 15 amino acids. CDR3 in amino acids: CASSSSGGDYNEQFF. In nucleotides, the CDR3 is TGCGCCAGCAGCTCCTCCGGGGGGGACTACAATGAGCAGTTCTTC.

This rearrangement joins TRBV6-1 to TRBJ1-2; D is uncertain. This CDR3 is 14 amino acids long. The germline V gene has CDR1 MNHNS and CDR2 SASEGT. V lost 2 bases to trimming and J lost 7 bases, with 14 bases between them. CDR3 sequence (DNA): TGTGCCAGCAGTGAATTCACATCCTTGTTTGGCTACACCTTC. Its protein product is CASSEFTSLFGYTF.

This CDR3 is CAWSVAGAYGYTF. CDR3 nucleotides: TGTGCCTGGAGTGTGGCGGGGGCCTATGGCTACACCTTC. The rearrangement uses TRBV30 and TRBJ1-2; perhaps TRBD1 as D (6 bases). CDR3 length: 13 residues. CDR1 is GTSNPN, CDR2 SVGIG, per germline (reference sequence). V was trimmed by 0 bases and J by 4 bases, leaving 9 bases between them.

CDR3 DNA sequence: TGTGCCAGTAGTATCGGACTAGCGAGGGCAGATACGCAGTATTTT. Protein sequence: CASSIGLARADTQYF. The V call is TRBV19, the J call TRBJ2-3; 9 bases are shared with TRBD2. There are 15 residues in the CDR3. Germline V CDR1 and CDR2: LNHDA, SQIVND (reference sequence). V shed 3 bases, J shed 4 bases, and the junction held 5 bases outside the gene matches.

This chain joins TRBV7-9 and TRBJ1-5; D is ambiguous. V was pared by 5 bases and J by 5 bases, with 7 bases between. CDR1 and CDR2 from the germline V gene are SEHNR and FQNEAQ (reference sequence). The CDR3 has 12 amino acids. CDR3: CASSRDYQPQHF. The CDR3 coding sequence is TGTGCCAGCAGCCGGGATTATCAGCCCCAGCATTTT.

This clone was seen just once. CDR3 sequence: CASSPGGASGANVLTF. CDR3 DNA sequence: TGTGCCAGCAGCCCGGGGGGGGCCTCTGGGGCCAACGTCCTGACTTTC. The chain recombines TRBV28 with TRBJ2-6; TRBD2 aligns across 8 bases. The germline CDR1 and CDR2 sequences are MDHEN and SYDVKM. The CDR3 runs 16 residues. Losses at the gene ends were 6 bases for V and 0 bases for J; bases not matched to a gene: 4.

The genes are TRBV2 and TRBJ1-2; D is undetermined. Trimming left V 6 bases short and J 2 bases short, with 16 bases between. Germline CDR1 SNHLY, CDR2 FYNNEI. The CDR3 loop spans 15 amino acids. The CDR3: CASSTPSPPNYGYTF. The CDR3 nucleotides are TGTGCCAGCAGCACACCGTCGCCGCCAAACTATGGCTACACCTTC.

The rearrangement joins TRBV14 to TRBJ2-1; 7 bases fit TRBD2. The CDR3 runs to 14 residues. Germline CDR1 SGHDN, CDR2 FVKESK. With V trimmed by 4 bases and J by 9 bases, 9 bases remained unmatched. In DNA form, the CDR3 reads TGTGCCAGCAGCCCAGTTACCCGGGGGGTTGAGCAGTTCTTC. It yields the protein CASSPVTRGVEQFF.